This T cell receptor (beta chain) is from a study of T-cell memory formation after mild COVID-19. The table lists this clonotype with many counts. Its antigen is not known. V trimming: 3 bases; J trimming: 5 bases; junction bases outside the gene matches: 8. The CDR3 has 15 residues. Germline V CDR1 and CDR2: SGHKS, YYEKEE (reference sequence). The authors produced TCR alpha and TCR beta cDNA libraries with sample barcodes and UMIs by 5'RACE using constant-segment primers. TCRdb ran MiXCR on the 5' RACE reads and lists one entry per CDR3 protein. The sample holds approximately 190,000 distinct CDR3 sequences, around 17% seen once. Study results and limitations: Contracting CD8+ clones were enriched in EMRA, CD4+ mainly in CM and EM.

V is TRBV5-5 and J is TRBJ2-1; TRBD2 agrees at 7 bases. The sequenced material came from PBMCs or a T cell subset sorted from them (not recorded which). This clonotype was obtained from an adult woman who had mild COVID-19 (a few samples of this study predate the infection). Cell type and time point are not known. CDR3 nucleotide sequence: TGTGCCAGCAGCTCAGGACTAGTAGGAGACAATGAGCAGTTCTTC. Protein sequence: CASSSGLVGDNEQFF.